Following are 31 T cell receptor beta chains from one sample sequenced in a study of identical twins. TCRdb independently ran MiXCR on the 5' RACE reads; one entry per CDR3 protein. The sample records under 250,000 distinct CDR3 sequences, roughly 13% being singletons. These data were also filed under a second study, of yellow fever vaccine responses in identical twins.

Source material: memory (CD45RO+) T cells sorted from blood. These receptor sequences come from a woman aged 18 to 35 in good health.

This clonotype was seen at least ten times. J is TRBJ2-1 and V is TRBV6-4; D might be TRBD2 (5 bases). Trimming left V 6 bases short and J 6 bases short, with 18 bases between. The CDR3 is 15 residues long. Germline CDR1 is MRHNA and CDR2 is SNTAGT. CDR3 nucleotides: TGTGCCAGCAGCCCCGAGGAGGTACCGCGCAATGAGCAGTTCTTC. Its translation: CASSPEEVPRNEQFF.

This clonotype has only a few counts. The genes are TRBV5-1 and TRBJ2-1; D is possibly TRBD1 or TRBD2 (6 bases each). The CDR3 has 14 amino acids. V gave up 4 bases and J gave up 9 bases, with 17 bases separating them. Germline assignment: CDR1 SGHRS and CDR2 YFSETQ. Here the CDR3 DNA reads TGCGCCAGCAGCCCGACGGGGGCGCAGGGTGAGCAGTTCTTC. Its protein product is CASSPTGAQGEQFF.

This clonotype was found many times. This rearrangement joins TRBV27 to TRBJ1-5; D uncertain. Trimming removed 0 bases at V and 2 bases at J, with 8 bases between. There are 15 residues in the CDR3. Germline-derived CDR1 and CDR2 are MNHEY and SMNVEV (reference sequence). The CDR3 here is CASSLSMIGNQPQHF. Here the CDR3 DNA reads TGTGCCAGCAGTTTATCGATGATTGGCAATCAGCCCCAGCATTTT.

This clonotype has a handful of counts. This chain connects TRBV6-6 to TRBJ2-3; D not resolved. The CDR3 is made up of 11 amino acids. In germline, CDR1 is MNHNY, CDR2 SVGAGI (reference sequence). Trimming took 8 bases from V and 2 from J, leaving 5 bases between them. The CDR3 here is CASAATDTQYF. In DNA form, the CDR3 reads TGTGCCAGCGCCGCCACAGATACGCAGTATTTT.

This chain connects TRBV28 to TRBJ2-5; D unresolved. The ends were cut back, 6 bases at V and 4 bases at J, with 12 bases in the middle. Looked up from germline, CDR1 is MDHEN and CDR2 is SYDVKM. The CDR3 spans 13 residues. The CDR3 loop reads CASSLRSRETQYF. DNA of the CDR3: TGTGCCAGCAGCCTACGGTCGAGAGAGACCCAGTACTTC.

The V and J genes are TRBV15 and TRBJ2-1; 8 bases are shared with TRBD2. This CDR3 is built from 16 residues. CDR1 is LNHNV, CDR2 YYDKDF, per germline (reference sequence). The J segment lost 3 bases and the V segment lost 7 bases, leaving 11 bases of the junction unmatched. For the CDR3, the DNA is TGTGCCACCACCCATACTTACAGCGGGAGCTACAATGAGCAGTTCTTC. This gives the protein CATTHTYSGSYNEQFF.

This clonotype was seen at least ten times. In DNA, the CDR3 is TGTGCCAGCAGTTTAGGCGGGGGCAGGGGGCGGGCTTTCTTT. Protein product: CASSLGGGRGRAFF. V and J are TRBV12-3 or TRBV12-4 and TRBJ1-1, with 8 bases lining up with TRBD1. The CDR3 extends over 14 amino acids. J lost 11 bases, V lost 1 base, and 9 bases had no gene match.

This chain connects TRBV7-2 to TRBJ1-5; no clear D gene. CDR3 length: 16 residues. Germline V gives CDR1 SGHTA, CDR2 FQGNSA. V shed 2 bases and J shed 6 bases, with 17 bases lying between them. Here the CDR3 reads CASSLKGGGSVQPQHF. In DNA, the CDR3 is TGTGCCAGCAGCTTAAAGGGCGGCGGTTCAGTTCAGCCCCAGCATTTT.

The rearrangement uses TRBV2 and TRBJ2-6; D is ambiguous. The CDR3 sequence is 17 residues long. Germline loops: CDR1 SNHLY, CDR2 FYNNEI. Trimming removed 2 bases at V and 0 bases at J, with 11 bases between. DNA of the CDR3: TGTGCCAGCAGTGAATCGATAAGGAGCTCTGGGGCCAACGTCCTGACTTTC. Translating it yields CASSESIRSSGANVLTF.

V usage is TRBV5-5 and J usage is TRBJ1-1; D unresolved. The CDR3 spans 14 residues. Germline CDR1 and CDR2: SGHKS and YYEKEE (reference sequence). V was trimmed by 2 bases and J by 5 bases, leaving 13 bases between them. Written as DNA, the CDR3 is TGTGCCAGCAGCTTCTCCCCCAGGAGAACTGAAGCTTTCTTT. Its translation: CASSFSPRRTEAFF.

This clonotype has at least ten counts. This rearrangement joins TRBV2 to TRBJ2-1, with 10 nucleotides matching TRBD1. This CDR3 comprises 14 residues. Germline trimming cut 4 bases from V and 9 bases from J; bases unmatched to any gene: 6. Per germline, CDR1 SNHLY and CDR2 FYNNEI. The CDR3 nucleotides read TGTGCCAGCAGTGCGGGACAGGGGCTTCGTGAGCAGTTCTTC. This gives the protein CASSAGQGLREQFF.

This clonotype has more than one count but fewer than ten. The gene calls are TRBV30 and TRBJ2-3; 11 positions match TRBD2. V was pared by 2 bases and J by 4 bases, with 5 bases of the junction left unmatched. Per germline, CDR1 GTSNPN and CDR2 SVGIG (reference sequence). The CDR3 covers 15 residues. CDR3 in amino acids: CAWSRLAGRADTQYF. As DNA, the CDR3 is TGTGCCTGGAGTCGACTAGCGGGACGGGCAGATACGCAGTATTTT.

At least ten counts were recorded for this clonotype. This sequence joins TRBV12-3 or TRBV12-4 and TRBJ2-1; the match to TRBD1 covers 12 bases. V lost 5 bases to trimming and J lost 0 bases; unmatched junction nucleotides: 8. CDR3 length: 18 amino acids. CDR3 sequence (DNA): TGTGCCAGCAGTATGGGACAGGGGGCTCCAAGCTCCTACAATGAGCAGTTCTTC. It translates to CASSMGQGAPSSYNEQFF.

The chain employs TRBV6-1 and TRBJ2-7, with D perhaps given as TRBD1 or TRBD2 (5 bases each). V lost 6 bases, J lost 0 bases, and 12 bases lay in between. Germline-derived CDR1 and CDR2 are MNHNS and SASEGT. The CDR3 has 14 amino acids. The CDR3 loop is CASRPGLSSYEQYF. Written as DNA, the CDR3 is TGTGCCAGCAGACCGGGGCTTAGCTCCTACGAGCAGTACTTC.

The rearrangement joins TRBV5-1 to TRBJ2-1; tentatively, D is TRBD1 or TRBD2 (6 bases each). The CDR3 runs 14 residues. Between the trimmed V and J ends, which lost 6 bases and 4 bases, there was a span of 14 bases. Germline loops: CDR1 SGHRS, CDR2 YFSETQ. For the CDR3, the DNA is TGCGCCAGCATGAGGGGGGCGGATTACAATGAGCAGTTCTTC. Protein product: CASMRGADYNEQFF.

This clonotype was seen ten or more times. The chain is built from TRBV6-6 and TRBJ2-1; 9 nucleotides line up with TRBD2. This CDR3 comprises 17 residues. Germline-derived CDR1 and CDR2 are MNHNY and SVGAGI (reference sequence). Trimming at V came to 0 bases and at J to 4 bases, leaving 7 bases not matched to a gene. CDR3 DNA sequence: TGTGCCAGCAGTTACTCCCCAAGCGGGGGGTTGTACAATGAGCAGTTCTTC. Protein sequence: CASSYSPSGGLYNEQFF.

The chain has TRBV20-1 and TRBJ1-6; D gene uncertain. Germline loops: CDR1 DFQATT, CDR2 SNEGSKA (reference sequence). Trimming cost V 2 bases and J 6 bases, with 8 bases left between them. The CDR3 length is 13 residues. CDR3 DNA: TGCAGTGCTAGACGACATTTTAATTCACCCCTCCACTTT. Translation gives CSARRHFNSPLHF.

There are a few counts of this clonotype. The chain uses TRBV11-2 and TRBJ1-1; D not resolved. The V end lost 3 bases, the J end lost 1 base, and 6 bases lay between the germline ends. CDR3 size: 13 residues. In germline, CDR1 is SGHAT, CDR2 FQNNGV. CDR3 nucleotide sequence: TGTGCCAGCAGCTTGTTACAGAACACTGAAGCTTTCTTT. Its protein is CASSLLQNTEAFF.

The chain has TRBV5-6 and TRBJ2-1; 12 nucleotides align to TRBD2. With 4 bases clipped from V and 9 bases from J, the junction kept 8 bases outside the gene matches. Germline V CDR1 and CDR2: SGHDT, YYEEEE. The CDR3 has 15 amino acids. CDR3 loop: CASSTRLAGVGEQFF. The CDR3 coding sequence is TGTGCCAGCAGCACAAGACTAGCGGGAGTTGGTGAGCAGTTCTTC. The variable domain in full, with the rest retrieved from reference TRBV5-6 and TRBJ2-1, is DAGVTQSPTHLIKTRGQQVTLRCSPKSGHDTVSWYQQALGQGPQFIFQYYEEEERQRGNFPDRFSGHQFPNYSSELNVNALLLGDSALYLCASSTRLAGVGEQFFGPGTRLTVL.

This clonotype was seen repeatedly, ten times or more. V gene TRBV12-3 or TRBV12-4 combines with J gene TRBJ2-7; TRBD2 agrees at 10 bases. The CDR3 is 15 amino acids. Trimming removed 5 bases from V and 7 bases from J; junction bases left unmatched: 11. The CDR3 is CASSPPAGGPEEQYF. As DNA, the CDR3 is TGTGCCAGCAGTCCTCCAGCGGGGGGGCCTGAAGAGCAGTACTTC.

The CDR3 sequence: CASSFARTTDTQYF. In DNA, the CDR3 is TGTGCCAGCAGCTTCGCTAGGACCACAGATACGCAGTATTTT. The chain employs TRBV11-2 and TRBJ2-3; no clear D gene. CDR1 is SGHAT and CDR2 is FQNNGV in the germline V gene. Trimming took 3 bases from V and 2 from J, leaving 9 bases between them. This CDR3 has 14 residues.

The table lists this clonotype with many counts. The rearrangement links TRBV6-2 or TRBV6-3 to TRBJ1-2; 8 bases are a match to TRBD1. Trimming at V came to 6 bases and at J to 4 bases, leaving 7 bases not matched to a gene. The CDR3 length is 14 residues. The germline V gene has CDR1 MNHEY and CDR2 SVGEGT. Written as DNA, the CDR3 is TGTGCCAGCAGACCGGGACAGGAAGGCTATGGCTACACCTTC. Its protein is CASRPGQEGYGYTF.

This rearrangement joins TRBV12-3 or TRBV12-4 to TRBJ2-7, with 9 bases that match TRBD1. CDR3 size: 14 residues. V trimming: 6 bases; J trimming: 3 bases; junction bases outside the gene matches: 6. CDR3: CASRTGTGSYEQYF. As DNA, the CDR3 is TGTGCCAGCAGGACCGGGACAGGGAGCTACGAGCAGTACTTC.

This clonotype appeared a few times. V is TRBV30 and J is TRBJ2-5; D is unclear. V was pared by 0 bases and J by 0 bases, with 8 bases between. The length of the CDR3 is 14 residues. The germline V gene has CDR1 GTSNPN and CDR2 SVGIG (reference sequence). The CDR3 protein is CAWSVLSDQETQYF. CDR3 nucleotide sequence: TGTGCCTGGAGTGTACTGTCAGACCAAGAGACCCAGTACTTC.

This chain connects TRBV12-3 or TRBV12-4 to TRBJ2-5; TRBD1 aligns across 7 bases. J was trimmed by 3 bases and V by 6 bases; bases with no gene match: 10. The CDR3 totals 15 residues. The CDR3 protein is CASSNRGGRKETQYF. The CDR3 nucleotides read TGTGCCAGCAGCAACAGGGGCGGAAGGAAAGAGACCCAGTACTTC.

This clonotype was seen at least ten times. The genes are TRBV4-2 and TRBJ1-4; D perhaps matches TRBD1 (5 bases). Germline assignment: CDR1 LGHNA and CDR2 YNFKEQ. This CDR3 has 15 residues. The V and J ends lost 0 bases and 1 base respectively, with 6 bases between them. The CDR3, as DNA: TGTGCCAGCAGCCAAGAGGGGGGAACTAATGAAAAACTGTTTTTT. This codes for CASSQEGGTNEKLFF.

This clonotype has just a few counts. V usage is TRBV11-3 and J usage is TRBJ2-1; D is uncertain. The V end lost 0 bases, the J end lost 7 bases, and 10 bases lay between the germline ends. Germline CDR1 and CDR2: SGHNT and YENEEA. The CDR3 length is 14 residues. CDR3 bases: TGTGCCAGCAGCTTAGAGACTCCCAATAATGAGCAGTTCTTC. It translates to CASSLETPNNEQFF.

This clonotype appeared a few times. The rearrangement joins TRBV10-3 to TRBJ2-7, with TRBD1 matching over 7 bases. The CDR3 contains 15 residues. CDR1 is ENHRY and CDR2 is SYGVKD in the germline V gene. After removal of 10 bases from V and 3 bases from J, the junction contained 15 bases not matched to a gene. CDR3 sequence: CATGPRTGDLYEQYF. DNA of the CDR3: TGTGCCACCGGACCTAGAACAGGGGACCTCTACGAGCAGTACTTC.

In this sample, this clonotype turned up a few times. This rearrangement joins TRBV9 to TRBJ2-3; D not resolved. With 0 bases removed from V and 1 base from J, the gap between germline ends came to 6 bases. In germline, CDR1 is SGDLS, CDR2 YYNGEE. This CDR3 has 14 amino acids. The CDR3 nucleotides are TGTGCCAGCAGCGTAGTTGGGGGCACAGATACGCAGTATTTT. This gives the protein CASSVVGGTDTQYF.

This chain uses TRBV29-1 with TRBJ2-7, with D possibly TRBD2 on 7 matching bases. The germline gives CDR1 SQVTM, CDR2 ANQGSEA. V was pared by 7 bases and J by 4 bases, with 17 bases between. CDR3 length equals 13 residues. Here the CDR3 DNA reads TGCAGCGCACAGGGACTAAGAGGATACGAGCAGTACTTC. Protein product: CSAQGLRGYEQYF.

The table lists this clonotype with a few counts. The CDR3, as DNA: TGTGCCAGCAAGTTATGCAGCGGGAGGGTTGCAGATACGCAGTATTTT. Its protein is CASKLCSGRVADTQYF. The gene calls are TRBV27 and TRBJ2-3; 10 bases are a match to TRBD2. This CDR3 has 16 amino acids. Germline CDR1 and CDR2: MNHEY and SMNVEV (reference sequence). Unmatched junction bases numbered 11, after V lost 7 bases and J lost 4 bases.